One sample yielded the 25 T cell receptor beta chains listed below, sequenced in a study of T cells in Graves' hyperthyroidism and ophthalmopathy. Amplification targeted TCR beta CDR3 regions from RNA transcripts. With the HTBI primer set, the TCR CDR3 went through a first round of RT-PCR. TCRdb independently ran MiXCR on the multiplex PCR reads; one entry per CDR3 protein. The repertoire holds approximately 620,000 distinct CDR3 sequences, with approximately 15% as singletons. The sample comprised blood. Receptor source: a woman aged 40 to 49 with Graves' ophthalmopathy.

The rearrangement joins TRBV7-9 to TRBJ2-2, with D tentatively TRBD2 (6 bases). CDR1 is SEHNR, CDR2 FQNEAQ, per germline (reference sequence). CDR3 length: 15 amino acids. The V and J ends lost 3 bases and 2 bases respectively, with 10 bases between them. CDR3 sequence reads: CASSFRDSNTGELFF. The CDR3 nucleotides read TGTGCCAGCAGCTTCCGGGACTCAAACACCGGGGAGCTGTTTTTT. Complete variable domain (other parts from reference TRBV7-9 and TRBJ2-2): DTGVSQNPRHKITKRGQNVTFRCDPISEHNRLYWYRQTLGQGPEFLTYFQNEAQLEKSRLLSDRFSAERPKGSFSTLEIQRTEQGDSAMYLCASSFRDSNTGELFFGEGSRLTVL.

This clonotype was detected a few times. This chain joins TRBV6-1 and TRBJ2-1; D not resolved. The CDR3 spans 15 residues. V lost 5 bases to trimming and J lost 0 bases, with 11 bases between them. CDR1 is MNHNS, CDR2 SASEGT, per germline. The CDR3 loop reads CASSYAADSYNEQFF. CDR3 sequence (DNA): TGTGCCAGCAGTTATGCGGCGGACTCCTACAATGAGCAGTTCTTC.

This clonotype came up a few times. The chain combines TRBV28 with TRBJ2-1, with 7 nucleotides matching TRBD2. J gave up 4 bases and V 4 bases, and 4 bases lay outside the gene matches. From germline, CDR1 is MDHEN and CDR2 SYDVKM. The CDR3 runs to 14 residues. CDR3 residues: CASSWPAGYNEQFF. The CDR3 region has the DNA TGTGCCAGCAGTTGGCCAGCGGGGTACAATGAGCAGTTCTTC.

The chain joins TRBV12-5 to TRBJ2-3, with 7 bases that match TRBD1. CDR1 and CDR2 (germline): LGHNT, FRNRAP. The CDR3 consists of 19 residues. The V gene end was trimmed by 5 bases and the J gene end by 0 bases; junction bases not matched to a gene: 17. CDR3 nucleotide sequence: TGTGCTAGTGGTACGACCCTCGACGGGACAGATACTAGCACAGATACGCAGTATTTT. Translated: CASGTTLDGTDTSTDTQYF.

The V and J genes are TRBV6-2 or TRBV6-3 and TRBJ2-4; 8 nucleotides agree with TRBD1. CDR1 is MNHEY and CDR2 is SVGEGT in the germline V gene. J gave up 6 bases and V 0 bases, and 10 bases lay outside the gene matches. This CDR3 is 17 amino acids long. The CDR3 loop is CASSYSGQGKSGNIQYF. In DNA, the CDR3 is TGTGCCAGCAGTTACTCTGGACAGGGCAAATCGGGAAACATTCAGTACTTC.

The V and J genes are TRBV5-4 and TRBJ2-7; 9 nucleotides align to TRBD2. The V segment lost 8 bases and the J segment 1 base; nucleotides outside the gene matches: 10. This CDR3 has 15 amino acids. The germline gives CDR1 SGHNT, CDR2 YYREEE (reference sequence). The CDR3 DNA follows: TGTGCCAGTAGTATCGCGGGAGGGTCTTCCTACGAGCAGTACTTC. It yields the protein CASSIAGGSSYEQYF.

V usage is TRBV30 and J usage is TRBJ1-6; TRBD1 matches 8 bases. The junction had 8 bases not matched to a gene; V was cut back by 2 bases and J by 14 bases. The CDR3 length is 13 residues. Per germline, CDR1 GTSNPN and CDR2 SVGIG (reference sequence). The CDR3 nucleotides are TGTGCCTGGAGTTGGCAGGGGGCGTCATCCCTCCACTTT. Its translation: CAWSWQGASSLHF.

In its sample, this clonotype was seen many times. The chain joins TRBV3-1 to TRBJ2-4; TRBD1 agrees at 7 bases. The J segment lost 6 bases and the V segment lost 3 bases, leaving 2 bases of the junction unmatched. CDR1 and CDR2 from the germline V gene are LGHDT and YNNKEL (reference sequence). This CDR3 region has 13 residues. For the CDR3, the DNA is TGTGCCAGCAGCCAGGGACAGAGAAACATTCAGTACTTC. Translation: CASSQGQRNIQYF.

The chain employs TRBV7-9 and TRBJ1-4; D is possibly TRBD1 (5 bases). CDR1 SEHNR and CDR2 FQNEAQ come from the germline V gene (reference sequence). The CDR3 runs 15 residues. V was trimmed by 5 bases and J by 4 bases, leaving 14 bases between them. The CDR3 here is CASSPPGLGNEKLFF. Here the CDR3 DNA reads TGTGCCAGCAGCCCCCCGGGACTGGGTAATGAAAAACTGTTTTTT.

The chain has TRBV6-5 and TRBJ2-4; D perhaps matches TRBD1 (5 bases). Germline loops: CDR1 MNHEY, CDR2 SVGAGI. The V gene lost 2 bases and the J gene lost 4 bases, with 12 bases spanning the gap. The CDR3 is 15 amino acids. CDR3 loop: CASSYDRIFKNIQYF. The CDR3 coding sequence is TGTGCCAGCAGTTACGACAGAATATTTAAAAACATTCAGTACTTC.

This clonotype was observed at least ten times. This chain links TRBV6-2 or TRBV6-3 with TRBJ2-5; a weak D match, TRBD1 (5 bases). Trimming took off 0 bases at V and 3 bases at J, with 8 bases between the two ends. Germline V lookup: CDR1 MNHEY, CDR2 SVGEGT. The CDR3 sequence is 14 residues long. The DNA of the CDR3 is TGTGCCAGCAGTTACTCGGGGCAGAAAGAGACCCAGTACTTC. It is translated as CASSYSGQKETQYF.

This chain links TRBV4-1 with TRBJ1-4; D uncertain. The CDR3 sequence is 15 residues long. With 1 base removed from V and 5 bases from J, the gap between germline ends came to 11 bases. Germline assignment: CDR1 MGHRA and CDR2 YSYEKL. CDR3 in amino acids: CASSQAGGVNEKLFF. The DNA of the CDR3 is TGCGCCAGCAGCCAAGCTGGCGGGGTGAATGAAAAACTGTTTTTT.

The sample holds many counts of this clonotype. This chain links TRBV28 with TRBJ2-5; no reliable D call. Looked up from germline, CDR1 is MDHEN and CDR2 is SYDVKM. The V and J ends lost 5 bases and 3 bases respectively, with 16 bases between them. This CDR3 region has 15 residues. The CDR3 DNA reads TGTGCCAGCAGTAGCCTTAGGGAAGTGAAAGAGACCCAGTACTTC. This translates into CASSSLREVKETQYF.

This clonotype was observed a few times. A much larger clone differs from this one at a single base, so this may be a read error. The gene calls are TRBV20-1 and TRBJ2-1, with 10 nucleotides matching TRBD2. With V trimmed by 4 bases and J by 1 base, 7 bases remained unmatched. The V gene's germline CDR1 is DFQATT and CDR2 SNEGSKA (reference sequence). The CDR3 has 16 residues. The CDR3: CSAITSGKTSYNEQFF. The CDR3 DNA reads TGCAGTGCTATAACTAGCGGGAAGACGTCCTACAATGAGCAGTTCTTC.

The sample holds many counts of this clonotype. The gene calls are TRBV18 and TRBJ2-1; tentatively, D is TRBD2 (6 bases). Germline lookup yields CDR1 KGHSH and CDR2 LQKENI. V lost 3 bases and J lost 9, with 15 bases in between. CDR3 length: 14 amino acids. CDR3 sequence reads: CASSPWDSRSEQFF. In DNA, the CDR3 is TGTGCCAGCTCACCTTGGGACTCACGTAGTGAGCAGTTCTTC.

The chain is built from TRBV20-1 and TRBJ2-7, with 8 bases lining up with TRBD1. With 3 bases clipped from V and 7 bases from J, the junction kept 5 bases outside the gene matches. Germline V gives CDR1 DFQATT, CDR2 SNEGSKA (reference sequence). The CDR3 loop spans 12 amino acids. In nucleotides, the CDR3 is TGCAGTGCTAGGGCAGGGGGCATTGAGCAGTACTTC. It translates to CSARAGGIEQYF.

This clonotype came up many times. The chain has TRBV28 and TRBJ2-7, with TRBD2 matching over 9 bases. The CDR3 has 15 residues. Germline trimming cut 2 bases from V and 2 bases from J; bases unmatched to any gene: 4. Germline V gene data show CDR1 as MDHEN and CDR2 as SYDVKM. Here the CDR3 reads CASSLRSGGAYEQYF. The CDR3 DNA reads as TGTGCCAGCAGTTTACGTAGCGGGGGAGCCTACGAGCAGTACTTC.

This clonotype was counted only a few times. This chain joins TRBV7-9 and TRBJ2-7; D unclear. The germline V gene encodes CDR1 SEHNR and CDR2 FQNEAQ (reference sequence). V was shortened by 3 bases and J by 2 bases, with 11 bases between the two germline ends. This CDR3 is 14 amino acids long. CDR3 coding DNA: TGTGCCAGCAGCTTTGCGGACCAACCCTACGAGCAGTACTTC. Amino acid sequence: CASSFADQPYEQYF.

This clonotype has ten or more counts. This chain connects TRBV7-3 to TRBJ2-3; D might be TRBD2 (6 bases). There are 15 residues in the CDR3. Trimming took off 5 bases at V and 2 bases at J, with 14 bases between the two ends. CDR1 and CDR2 (germline): SGHTA, FQGTGA. CDR3 sequence reads: CASSPNRRDTDTQYF. The DNA of the CDR3 is TGTGCCAGCAGCCCCAATAGGAGGGACACAGATACGCAGTATTTT.

This clonotype was counted at least ten times. The chain recombines TRBV6-6 with TRBJ2-3; tentatively, D is TRBD2 (6 bases). Per the germline V gene, CDR1 is MNHNY and CDR2 is SVGAGI (reference sequence). There are 16 residues in the CDR3. V dropped 2 bases and J dropped 1 base, with 13 bases sitting between them. The CDR3 loop is CASSYLPGTGTDTQYF. The CDR3 region has the DNA TGTGCCAGCAGTTACCTACCCGGGACTGGCACAGATACGCAGTATTTT.

The V gene is TRBV24-1, the J gene TRBJ2-1; 10 bases line up with TRBD1. CDR3 length: 15 residues. From germline, CDR1 is KGHDR and CDR2 SFDVKD. Trimming at V came to 0 bases and at J to 6 bases, leaving 1 base not matched to a gene. CDR3 DNA sequence: TGTGCCACCAGTGATTTGGGGACAGGGGCCAATGAGCAGTTCTTC. It translates to CATSDLGTGANEQFF.

The chain couples TRBV20-1 to TRBJ2-3; 8 positions match TRBD2. V was pared by 3 bases and J by 3 bases, with 5 bases of the junction left unmatched. Germline V gene lookup returns CDR1 DFQATT and CDR2 SNEGSKA (reference sequence). This CDR3 region has 14 residues. Written as DNA, the CDR3 is TGCAGTGCTAGCGCGGGAGGAGGTACAGATACGCAGTATTTT. Translating gives CSASAGGGTDTQYF.

The chain links TRBV7-2 to TRBJ2-3; 7 bases map to TRBD2. Germline CDR1 SGHTA, CDR2 FQGNSA. The CDR3 is made up of 15 amino acids. Losses at the gene ends were 8 bases for V and 1 base for J; bases not matched to a gene: 9. The CDR3 spells CASATTSLGTDTQYF. The CDR3 bases are TGTGCCAGCGCCACGACTAGCCTGGGCACAGATACGCAGTATTTT. Complete variable domain (other parts from reference TRBV7-2 and TRBJ2-3): GAGVSQSPSNKVTEKGKDVELRCDPISGHTALYWYRQSLGQGLEFLIYFQGNSAPDKSGLPSDRFSAERTGGSVSTLTIQRTQQEDSAVYLCASATTSLGTDTQYFGPGTRLTVL.

This clonotype turned up a few times. The chain links TRBV5-1 to TRBJ1-1; TRBD1 might be the D (6 bases). The germline gives CDR1 SGHRS, CDR2 YFSETQ. The CDR3 is 16 amino acids. V lost 0 bases and J lost 5, with 17 bases in between. The DNA of the CDR3 is TGCGCCAGCAGCTTGGATTGGGGGCAAGTTAAAACTGAAGCTTTCTTT. This gives the protein CASSLDWGQVKTEAFF.

V gene TRBV7-8 combines with J gene TRBJ1-1; 10 positions agree with TRBD1. The V gene end was trimmed by 5 bases and the J gene end by 6 bases; junction bases not matched to a gene: 15. Germline loops: CDR1 SGHVS, CDR2 FQNEAQ. This CDR3 region has 17 residues. CDR3: CASSLRSRTGGGSEAFF. In nucleotides, the CDR3 is TGTGCCAGCAGCCTACGATCGAGGACAGGGGGAGGGTCTGAAGCTTTCTTT.